The 27 T cell receptor beta chains below all came from one sample that was sequenced in a study of shared clonotypes between healthy human individuals. Assay: immunoSEQ multiplex PCR; the TCRdb copy retains only in-frame clones and omits some. The data contain about 2.4 million clones, 93% of them singletons. Sequencing input: naive CD4+ T cells from PBMCs. As for subset: CD45RA+ positively selected. Receptors originate from a man aged 18 to 30 in good health. Some clones in this sample may be carry-over from other donors' samples.

Regarding this clone: Other DNA sequences in this sample translate to the same CDR3. The chain joins TRBV18 to TRBJ2-1; 9 bases map to TRBD2. Germline values: CDR1 KGHSH, CDR2 LQKENI. The CDR3 totals 15 residues. V lost 3 bases, J lost 7 bases, and 7 bases stayed unmatched. The CDR3 reads CASSPIAGVGNEQFF. DNA of the CDR3: TGTGCCAGCTCACCGATAGCGGGAGTGGGGAATGAGCAGTTCTTC. Supplemented by reference TRBV18 and TRBJ2-1, the full variable domain reads NAGVMQNPRHLVRRRGQEARLRCSPMKGHSHVYWYRQLPEEGLKFMVYLQKENIIDESGMPKERFSAEFPKEGPSILRIQQVVRGDSAAYFCASSPIAGVGNEQFFGPGTRLTVL.

J is TRBJ1-6 and V is TRBV15; possible D gene TRBD1, 5 bases. Germline lookup yields CDR1 LNHNV and CDR2 YYDKDF (reference sequence). There are 15 residues in the CDR3. Trimming left V 3 bases short and J 7 bases short, with 13 bases between. DNA of the CDR3: TGTGCCACCAGCAGCCGAGGGACGGGGAATTCACCCCTCCACTTT. This codes for CATSSRGTGNSPLHF.

The chain has TRBV27 and TRBJ2-3; the match to TRBD2 covers 13 bases. Germline lookup yields CDR1 MNHEY and CDR2 SMNVEV (reference sequence). CDR3 size: 17 residues. V shed 2 bases, J shed 6 bases, and the junction held 8 bases outside the gene matches. The CDR3 here is CASSLRGLAGSGDTQYF. The CDR3, as DNA: TGTGCCAGCAGTTTAAGGGGACTAGCGGGATCCGGGGATACGCAGTATTTT.

To note about this clone: Additional DNA sequences in this sample encode the identical CDR3. V usage is TRBV15 and J usage is TRBJ2-5, with 7 nucleotides matching TRBD2. Germline values: CDR1 LNHNV, CDR2 YYDKDF (reference sequence). The CDR3 spans 14 residues. V gave up 3 bases and J gave up 5 bases; unmatched junction bases: 6. CDR3 loop: CATSRGRAGETQYF. As DNA, the CDR3 is TGTGCCACCAGCAGGGGGAGGGCGGGGGAGACCCAGTACTTC.

The chain employs TRBV12-5 and TRBJ2-3; D not certain. CDR3 length: 13 amino acids. V lost 1 base and J 4 bases, leaving 6 bases between the germline ends. The germline CDR1 and CDR2 sequences are LGHNT and FRNRAP. This chain's CDR3 is CASGLGRADTQYF. The DNA for the CDR3 is TGTGCTAGTGGTTTGGGTAGAGCAGATACGCAGTATTTT.

Concerning this clone: The same CDR3 can be traced to other DNA sequences in this sample. This chain uses TRBV30 with TRBJ1-5; D unclear. The CDR3 has 13 residues. The ends were cut back, 3 bases at V and 0 bases at J, with 6 bases in the middle. Germline V lookup: CDR1 GTSNPN, CDR2 SVGIG (reference sequence). The CDR3 here is CAWSSDSNQPQHF. In DNA, the CDR3 is TGTGCCTGGAGCTCCGATAGCAATCAGCCCCAGCATTTT.

Comment on this clone: This specimen includes other DNA sequences encoding the same CDR3. This chain joins TRBV18 and TRBJ2-1; 7 positions agree with TRBD1. J gave up 2 bases and V 2 bases, and 3 bases lay outside the gene matches. Germline V gene lookup returns CDR1 KGHSH and CDR2 LQKENI. CDR3 length: 15 residues. The CDR3 reads CASSPRQGTYNEQFF. In DNA form, the CDR3 reads TGTGCCAGCTCACCAAGACAGGGTACCTACAATGAGCAGTTCTTC.

Only a few counts were recorded for this clone. The same CDR3 is also encoded by other DNA sequences in this sample. CDR3 sequence: CASSPPRGPYEQYF. The CDR3 DNA reads as TGTGCCAGCTCACCACCCAGGGGGCCCTACGAGCAGTACTTC. The chain recombines TRBV18 with TRBJ2-7, with TRBD1 matching over 8 bases. The germline V gene has CDR1 KGHSH and CDR2 LQKENI. V shed 0 bases and J 2 bases; nucleotides not matched to a gene: 0. The CDR3 runs to 14 residues.

The chain is built from TRBV28 and TRBJ2-4; 9 bases align to TRBD2. Looked up from germline, CDR1 is MDHEN and CDR2 is SYDVKM. The CDR3 is 15 residues long. Trimming cost V 5 bases and J 10 bases; bases outside gene matches: 12. The CDR3 sequence is CASSTPGLAGYIQYF. Here the CDR3 DNA reads TGTGCCAGCAGTACCCCGGGACTAGCCGGGTATATTCAGTACTTC. The complete variable domain, with remaining parts taken from reference TRBV28 and TRBJ2-4, reads DVKVTQSSRYLVKRTGEKVFLECVQDMDHENMFWYRQDPGLGLRLIYFSYDVKMKEKGDIPEGYSVSREKKERFSLILESASTNQTSMYLCASSTPGLAGYIQYFGAGTRLSVL.

The chain is built from TRBV4-3 and TRBJ1-1; unclear D gene. Germline V gene lookup returns CDR1 LGHNA and CDR2 YSLEER. Deletions cut 0 bases from V and 3 bases from J, with 8 bases between. The CDR3 spans 14 residues. The CDR3 region is CASSQDRTYTEAFF. The CDR3 DNA reads TGCGCCAGCAGCCAAGATAGGACGTACACTGAAGCTTTCTTT.

CDR3 sequence reads: CASSLDAGGTDTQYF. CDR3 nucleotide sequence: TGTGCCAGCAGCTTAGACGCGGGGGGCACAGATACGCAGTATTTT. The chain couples TRBV11-3 to TRBJ2-3, with 7 bases fitting TRBD2. Trimming cost V 0 bases and J 1 base; bases outside gene matches: 1. The CDR3 length is 15 residues. CDR1 SGHNT and CDR2 YENEEA come from the germline V gene.

The genes are TRBV7-3 and TRBJ2-4; TRBD1 matches at 7 bases. Germline V gene data show CDR1 as SGHTA and CDR2 as FQGTGA. V shed 5 bases, J shed 6 bases, and the junction held 10 bases outside the gene matches. The CDR3 covers 15 residues. Here the CDR3 DNA reads TGTGCCAGCAGCCCCACAGGGGAGTATGGAAACATTCAGTACTTC. This gives the protein CASSPTGEYGNIQYF. Variable domain in full (rest from reference TRBV7-3 and TRBJ2-4): GAGVSQTPSNKVTEKGKYVELRCDPISGHTALYWYRQSLGQGPEFLIYFQGTGAADDSGLPNDRFFAVRPEGSVSTLKIQRTERGDSAVYLCASSPTGEYGNIQYFGAGTRLSVL.

This chain connects TRBV5-1 to TRBJ2-1; 12 nucleotides line up with TRBD1. Germline CDR1 SGHRS, CDR2 YFSETQ. This CDR3 is 16 amino acids long. V was clipped by 0 bases and J by 8 bases; unmatched bases: 6. CDR3 bases: TGCGCCAGCAGCTTGGCGGGGGACAGGGGGCGATATGAGCAGTTCTTC. Translating it yields CASSLAGDRGRYEQFF.

The gene calls are TRBV6-1 and TRBJ2-6; perhaps TRBD1 as D (5 bases). The CDR3 is 14 amino acids. Germline CDR1 reads MNHNS; CDR2 reads SASEGT. V dropped 8 bases and J dropped 3 bases, with 11 bases sitting between them. Here the CDR3 DNA reads TGTGCCAGCTCACCCAGGGTTGGGGCCAACGTCCTGACTTTC. It encodes CASSPRVGANVLTF.

V and J are TRBV30 and TRBJ2-5; TRBD1 matches at 9 bases. Germline lookup yields CDR1 GTSNPN and CDR2 SVGIG (reference sequence). The CDR3 spans 15 residues. J lost 5 bases, V lost 0 bases, and 7 bases had no gene match. The DNA for the CDR3 is TGTGCCTGGAGTGTACAGGTGACAGGGGGGGAGACCCAGTACTTC. As protein: CAWSVQVTGGETQYF. The variable domain in full, completed from reference TRBV30 and TRBJ2-5, reads SQTIHQWPATLVQPVGSPLSLECTVEGTSNPNLYWYRQAAGRGLQLLFYSVGIGQISSEVPQNLSASRPQDRQFILSSKKLLLSDSGFYLCAWSVQVTGGETQYFGPGTRLLVL.

This clone was seen a few times. The rearrangement links TRBV29-1 to TRBJ1-1; D remains unclear. CDR3 length: 13 residues. Germline CDR1 is SQVTM and CDR2 is ANQGSEA. Trimming shortened V by 1 base and J by 1 base, and 7 bases separated the two germline ends. The CDR3 loop reads CSVEVSSNTEAFF. The CDR3 DNA reads as TGCAGCGTTGAAGTATCCTCGAACACTGAAGCTTTCTTT.

With regard to this clone: Other nucleotide sequences in the sample specify the same CDR3. The V call is TRBV7-9, the J call TRBJ2-3; perhaps TRBD1 as D (6 bases). With 4 bases removed from V and 3 bases from J, the gap between germline ends came to 8 bases. The CDR3 has 13 residues. Germline CDR1 SEHNR, CDR2 FQNEAQ (reference sequence). In DNA, the CDR3 is TGTGCCAGCAGCTCCACAGGGACAGATACGCAGTATTTT. Translated, it gives CASSSTGTDTQYF.

The J gene is TRBJ2-3, the V gene TRBV7-9, with D perhaps matching TRBD1 or TRBD2 (5 bases each). Germline CDR1 SEHNR, CDR2 FQNEAQ (reference sequence). The CDR3 is 16 amino acids. V gave up 5 bases and J gave up 0 bases, with 15 bases separating them. Written as DNA, the CDR3 is TGTGCCAGCAGCATAATCGGGGCCTCTAGCACAGATACGCAGTATTTT. This codes for CASSIIGASSTDTQYF.

The rearrangement links TRBV9 to TRBJ2-1; 10 bases are shared with TRBD2. The CDR3 is 15 residues long. CDR1 is SGDLS and CDR2 is YYNGEE in the germline V gene. Trimming removed 4 bases from V and 3 bases from J; junction bases left unmatched: 4. CDR3 amino acids: CASSRWTSGYNEQFF. CDR3 coding DNA: TGTGCCAGCAGCCGATGGACTAGCGGCTACAATGAGCAGTTCTTC.

V usage is TRBV7-2 and J usage is TRBJ1-4, with unresolved D. V lost 1 base and J 7 bases, leaving 16 bases between the germline ends. The CDR3 sequence is 16 residues long. Germline CDR1 is SGHTA and CDR2 is FQGNSA. CDR3 sequence: CASSLVFIPTTEKLFF. The CDR3 DNA reads TGTGCCAGCAGCTTAGTTTTTATCCCGACCACTGAAAAACTGTTTTTT. Full variable domain (outside the CDR3, taken from reference TRBV7-2 and TRBJ1-4): GAGVSQSPSNKVTEKGKDVELRCDPISGHTALYWYRQSLGQGLEFLIYFQGNSAPDKSGLPSDRFSAERTGGSVSTLTIQRTQQEDSAVYLCASSLVFIPTTEKLFFGSGTQLSVL.

The chain couples TRBV7-3 to TRBJ2-2; 13 bases fit TRBD2. CDR1 SGHTA and CDR2 FQGTGA come from the germline V gene. The CDR3 has 16 residues. Trimming took 5 bases from V and 1 from J; bases not matched to a gene: 1. Here the CDR3 DNA reads TGTGCCAGCAGCCGACTAGCGGGAGGGAACACCGGGGAGCTGTTTTTT. Protein sequence: CASSRLAGGNTGELFF.

The rearrangement links TRBV9 to TRBJ1-6, with D possibly being TRBD1 (5 bases). Trimming took off 4 bases at V and 13 bases at J, with 12 bases between the two ends. Germline assignment: CDR1 SGDLS and CDR2 YYNGEE. CDR3 length: 12 amino acids. The CDR3: CASSSRGGPLHF. For the CDR3, the DNA is TGTGCCAGCAGCTCCCGCGGGGGGCCCCTCCACTTT.

The CDR3 region is CASSPDTSTYEQYF. For the CDR3, the DNA is TGCGCCAGCAGCCCGGACACCTCAACCTACGAGCAGTACTTC. The rearrangement links TRBV5-1 to TRBJ2-7; D is possibly TRBD1 (5 bases). This CDR3 contains 14 residues. Trimming shortened V by 4 bases and J by 2 bases, and 13 bases separated the two germline ends. Germline-derived CDR1 and CDR2 are SGHRS and YFSETQ.

J is TRBJ2-5 and V is TRBV6-6; 9 bases line up with TRBD1. The junction had 3 bases not matched to a gene; V was cut back by 4 bases and J by 3 bases. This CDR3 has 14 amino acids. The V gene's germline CDR1 is MNHNY and CDR2 SVGAGI (reference sequence). The CDR3 loop is CASSLGQGEETQYF. The CDR3, as DNA: TGTGCCAGCAGTTTGGGACAGGGAGAAGAGACCCAGTACTTC.

The chain has TRBV18 and TRBJ1-5; TRBD1 might be the D (5 bases). This CDR3 has 16 amino acids. Germline CDR1 and CDR2: KGHSH and LQKENI. The ends were cut back, 3 bases at V and 1 base at J, with 13 bases in the middle. In DNA form, the CDR3 reads TGTGCCAGCTCACCCTTCGCGAGGGGCAGCAATCAGCCCCAGCATTTT. This translates into CASSPFARGSNQPQHF.

V and J are TRBV18 and TRBJ1-2, with a possible D match to TRBD1 (5 bases). This CDR3 contains 14 residues. V lost 6 bases, J lost 8 bases, and 19 bases lay in between. Germline values: CDR1 KGHSH, CDR2 LQKENI. The CDR3 protein is CASSNVSGTDGYTF. DNA for the CDR3: TGTGCCAGCTCTAATGTGTCCGGGACGGACGGCTACACCTTC.

A note on this clone: The sample carries other DNA sequences with the same CDR3. J is TRBJ1-4 and V is TRBV27; D is perhaps TRBD1 (6 bases). V dropped 2 bases and J dropped 7 bases, with 8 bases sitting between them. The CDR3 runs to 13 residues. In germline, CDR1 is MNHEY, CDR2 SMNVEV (reference sequence). CDR3 sequence: CASSLRGGEKLFF. CDR3 nucleotides: TGTGCCAGCAGTTTAAGGGGGGGTGAAAAACTGTTTTTT.